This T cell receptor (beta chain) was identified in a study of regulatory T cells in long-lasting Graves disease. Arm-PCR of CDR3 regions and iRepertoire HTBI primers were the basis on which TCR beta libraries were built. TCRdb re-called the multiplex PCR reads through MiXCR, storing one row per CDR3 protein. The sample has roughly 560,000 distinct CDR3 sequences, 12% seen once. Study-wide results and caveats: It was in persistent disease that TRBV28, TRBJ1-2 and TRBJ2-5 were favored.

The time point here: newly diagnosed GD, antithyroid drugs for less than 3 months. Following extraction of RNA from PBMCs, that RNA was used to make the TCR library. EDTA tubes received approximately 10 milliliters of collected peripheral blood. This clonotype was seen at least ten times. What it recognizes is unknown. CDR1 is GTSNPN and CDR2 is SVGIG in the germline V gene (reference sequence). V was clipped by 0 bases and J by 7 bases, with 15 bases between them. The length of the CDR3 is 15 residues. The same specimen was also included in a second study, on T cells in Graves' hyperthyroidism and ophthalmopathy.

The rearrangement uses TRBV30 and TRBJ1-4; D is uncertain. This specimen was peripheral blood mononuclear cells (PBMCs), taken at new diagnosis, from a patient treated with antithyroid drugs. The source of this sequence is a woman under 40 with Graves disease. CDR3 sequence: CAWSVGRVVVEKLFF. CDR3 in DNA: TGTGCCTGGAGTGTAGGTCGGGTAGTGGTTGAAAAACTGTTTTTT. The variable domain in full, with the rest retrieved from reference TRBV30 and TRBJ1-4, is SQTIHQWPATLVQPVGSPLSLECTVEGTSNPNLYWYRQAAGRGLQLLFYSVGIGQISSEVPQNLSASRPQDRQFILSSKKLLLSDSGFYLCAWSVGRVVVEKLFFGSGTQLSVL.